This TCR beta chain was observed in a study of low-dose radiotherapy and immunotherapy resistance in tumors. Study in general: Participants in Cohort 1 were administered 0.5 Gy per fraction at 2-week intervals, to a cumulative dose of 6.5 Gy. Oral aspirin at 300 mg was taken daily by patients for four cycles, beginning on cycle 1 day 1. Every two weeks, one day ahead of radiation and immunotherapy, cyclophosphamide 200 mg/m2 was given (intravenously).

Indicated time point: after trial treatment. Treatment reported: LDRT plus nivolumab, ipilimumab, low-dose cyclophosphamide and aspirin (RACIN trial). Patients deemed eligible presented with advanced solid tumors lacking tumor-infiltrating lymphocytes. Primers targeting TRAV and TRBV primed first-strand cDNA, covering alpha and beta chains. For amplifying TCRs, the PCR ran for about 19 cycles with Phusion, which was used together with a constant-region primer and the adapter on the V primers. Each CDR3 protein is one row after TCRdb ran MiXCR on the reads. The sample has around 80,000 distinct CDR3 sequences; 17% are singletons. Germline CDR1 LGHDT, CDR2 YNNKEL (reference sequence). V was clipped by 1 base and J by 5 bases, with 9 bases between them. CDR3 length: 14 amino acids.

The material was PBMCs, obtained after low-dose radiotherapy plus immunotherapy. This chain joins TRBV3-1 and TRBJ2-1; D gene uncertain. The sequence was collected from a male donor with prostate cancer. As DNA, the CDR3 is TGTGCCAGCAGCCAAGGTCCAAGTCACAATGAGCAGTTCTTC. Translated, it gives CASSQGPSHNEQFF.